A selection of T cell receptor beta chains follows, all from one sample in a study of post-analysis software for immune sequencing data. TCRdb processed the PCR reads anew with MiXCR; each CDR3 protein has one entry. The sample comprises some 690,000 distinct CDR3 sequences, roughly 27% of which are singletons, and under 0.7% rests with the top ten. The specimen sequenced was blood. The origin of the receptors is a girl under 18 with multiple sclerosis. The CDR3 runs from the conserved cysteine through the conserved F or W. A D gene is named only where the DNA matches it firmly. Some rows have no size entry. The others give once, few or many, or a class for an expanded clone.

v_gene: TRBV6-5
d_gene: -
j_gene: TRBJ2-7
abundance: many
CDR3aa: CASSAGLLGEQYF
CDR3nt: TGTGCCAGCAGTGCGGGGCTTTTGGGGGAGCAGTACTTC

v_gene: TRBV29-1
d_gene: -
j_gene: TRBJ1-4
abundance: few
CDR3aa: CSADGGGTNEKLFF
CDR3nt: TGCAGCGCCGATGGGGGCGGCACTAATGAAAAACTGTTTTTT

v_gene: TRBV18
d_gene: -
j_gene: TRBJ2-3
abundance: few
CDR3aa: CASSGIAALVGSDTQYF
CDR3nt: TGTGCCAGCTCCGGAATAGCCGCACTTGTAGGGTCCGATACGCAGTATTTT

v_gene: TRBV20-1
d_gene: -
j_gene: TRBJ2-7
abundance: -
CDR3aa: CSASYWTGGVREQYF
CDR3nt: TGCAGTGCTAGTTATTGGACAGGAGGGGTGCGTGAGCAGTACTTC

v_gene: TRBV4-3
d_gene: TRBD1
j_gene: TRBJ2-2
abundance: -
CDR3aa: CASSQDGTGFTGELFF
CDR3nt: TGCGCCAGCAGCCAAGATGGGACAGGTTTCACCGGGGAGCTGTTTTTT

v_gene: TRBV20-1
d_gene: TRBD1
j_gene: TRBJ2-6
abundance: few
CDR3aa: CSALIGQGGANVLTF
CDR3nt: TGCAGTGCACTTATAGGACAGGGAGGGGCCAACGTCCTGACTTTC

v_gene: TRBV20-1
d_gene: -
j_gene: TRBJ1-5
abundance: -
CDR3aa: CSASPGPILGPQHF
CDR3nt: TGCAGTGCTAGCCCGGGACCCATCCTGGGGCCCCAGCATTTT

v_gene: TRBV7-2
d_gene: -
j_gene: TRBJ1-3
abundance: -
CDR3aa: CASSSPGRGAEGNTIYF
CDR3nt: TGTGCCAGCAGCTCCCCTGGGCGTGGCGCTGAAGGAAACACCATATATTTT

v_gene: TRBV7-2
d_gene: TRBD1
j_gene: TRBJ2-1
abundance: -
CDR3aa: CASSFRDSPQFF
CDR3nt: TGTGCCAGCAGCTTCCGGGACAGTCCGCAGTTCTTC

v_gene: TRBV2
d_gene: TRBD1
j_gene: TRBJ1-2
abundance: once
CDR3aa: CARSGQGFGYNYGYTF
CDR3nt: TGTGCCAGATCGGGACAGGGGTTCGGTTATAACTATGGCTACACCTTC

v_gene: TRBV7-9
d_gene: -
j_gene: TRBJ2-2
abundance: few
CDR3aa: CASSLNTGERFF
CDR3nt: TGTGCCAGCAGCCTAAACACCGGGGAGCGGTTTTTT

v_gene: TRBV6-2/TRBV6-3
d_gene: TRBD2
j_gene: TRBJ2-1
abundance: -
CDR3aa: CASSATSGRARNEQFF
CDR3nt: TGTGCCAGCAGTGCCACTAGCGGGAGGGCCCGCAATGAGCAGTTCTTC

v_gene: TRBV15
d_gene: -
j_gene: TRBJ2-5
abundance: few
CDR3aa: CATSRDREVRETQYF
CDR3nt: TGTGCCACCAGCAGGGACCGCGAGGTTCGGGAGACCCAGTACTTC

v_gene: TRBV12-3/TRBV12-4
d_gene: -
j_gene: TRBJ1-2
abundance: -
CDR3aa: CASSLTQGGYTF
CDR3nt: TGTGCCAGCAGCCTCACACAGGGAGGCTACACCTTC

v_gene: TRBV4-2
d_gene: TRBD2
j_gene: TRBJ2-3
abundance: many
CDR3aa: CASSQLTRGIATDTQYF
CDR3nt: TGTGCCAGCAGCCAACTCACGCGGGGGATCGCAACAGATACGCAGTATTTT

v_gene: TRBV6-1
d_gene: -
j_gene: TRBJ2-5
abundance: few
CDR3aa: CASTRPTQLAWLVETQYF
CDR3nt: TGTGCCAGCACCCGGCCGACGCAGTTGGCGTGGCTGGTGGAGACCCAGTACTTC

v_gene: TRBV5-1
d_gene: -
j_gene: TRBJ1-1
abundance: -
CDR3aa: CASSPWNGRAGTEAFF
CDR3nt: TGCGCCAGCAGCCCCTGGAATGGAAGGGCGGGCACTGAAGCTTTCTTT

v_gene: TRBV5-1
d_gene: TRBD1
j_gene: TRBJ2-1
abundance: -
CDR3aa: CAARQGVSNEQFF
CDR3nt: TGCGCAGCCAGACAGGGGGTCAGCAATGAGCAGTTCTTC

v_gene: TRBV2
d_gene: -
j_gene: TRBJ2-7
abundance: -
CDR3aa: CASSEGGPTEQYF
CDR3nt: TGTGCCAGCAGTGAAGGAGGGCCAACCGAGCAGTACTTC

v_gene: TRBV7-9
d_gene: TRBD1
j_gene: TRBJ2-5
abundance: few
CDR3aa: CASAATRTGSQTQYF
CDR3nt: TGTGCCAGCGCAGCGACCCGGACAGGTAGCCAGACCCAGTACTTC

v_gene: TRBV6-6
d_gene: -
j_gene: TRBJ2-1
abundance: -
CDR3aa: CASSYWGSVGDEQFF
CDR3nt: TGTGCCAGCAGTTATTGGGGGTCGGTGGGCGATGAGCAGTTCTTC

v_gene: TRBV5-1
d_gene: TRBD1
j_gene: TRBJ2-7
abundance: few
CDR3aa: CASSLDGTGDYYEQYF
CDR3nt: TGCGCCAGCAGCTTGGATGGGACAGGGGACTACTACGAGCAGTACTTC

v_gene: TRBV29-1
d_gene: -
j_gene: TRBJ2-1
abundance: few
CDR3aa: CSVETRYNEQFF
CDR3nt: TGCAGCGTTGAAACCAGATACAATGAGCAGTTCTTC

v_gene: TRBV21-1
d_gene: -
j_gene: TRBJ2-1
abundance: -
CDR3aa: CASSKARGGDEQFF
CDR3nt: TGTGCCAGCAGCAAAGCGCGGGGGGGCGATGAGCAGTTCTTC

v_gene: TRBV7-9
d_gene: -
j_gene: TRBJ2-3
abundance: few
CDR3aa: CASSRGPDTQYF
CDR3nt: TGTGCCAGCAGTCGGGGGCCAGATACGCAGTATTTT

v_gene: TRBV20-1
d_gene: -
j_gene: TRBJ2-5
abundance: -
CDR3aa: CSARPSRETQYF
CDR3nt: TGCAGTGCAAGGCCGTCTAGAGAGACCCAGTACTTC

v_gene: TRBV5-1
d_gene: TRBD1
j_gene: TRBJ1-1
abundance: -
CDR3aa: CASGPGTGINTEAFF
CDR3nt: TGCGCCAGCGGTCCGGGGACAGGGATCAACACTGAAGCTTTCTTT

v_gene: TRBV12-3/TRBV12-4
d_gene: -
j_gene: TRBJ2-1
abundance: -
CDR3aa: CASSLSVSHSYNEQFF
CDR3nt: TGTGCCAGCAGTTTATCGGTGAGCCATTCCTACAATGAGCAGTTCTTC

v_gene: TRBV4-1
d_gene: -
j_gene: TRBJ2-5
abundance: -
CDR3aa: CASSQDSLGGLETQYF
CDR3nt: TGCGCCAGCAGCCAAGATTCCCTAGGGGGTTTAGAGACCCAGTACTTC

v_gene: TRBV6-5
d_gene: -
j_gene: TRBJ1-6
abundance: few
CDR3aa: CASRAGSSSYNSPLHF
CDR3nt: TGTGCCAGCAGGGCTGGCTCGAGCTCCTATAATTCACCCCTCCACTTT

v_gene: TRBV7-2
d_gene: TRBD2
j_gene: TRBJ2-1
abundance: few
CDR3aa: CASSRSQRGGRNEQFF
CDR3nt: TGTGCCAGCAGCAGATCCCAGCGGGGGGGCCGGAATGAGCAGTTCTTC

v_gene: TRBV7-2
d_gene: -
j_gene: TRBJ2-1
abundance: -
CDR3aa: CASSQRSDQFGQFF
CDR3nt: TGTGCCAGCAGCCAACGATCCGATCAGTTTGGGCAGTTCTTC

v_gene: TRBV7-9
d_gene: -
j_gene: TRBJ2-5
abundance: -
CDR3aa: CASSFIVGGGRETQYF
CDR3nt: TGTGCCAGCAGCTTTATTGTAGGGGGAGGTCGAGAGACCCAGTACTTC

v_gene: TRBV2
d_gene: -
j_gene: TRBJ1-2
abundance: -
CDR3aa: CASSEPGGYTF
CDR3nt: TGTGCCAGCAGTGAACCGGGTGGCTACACCTTC

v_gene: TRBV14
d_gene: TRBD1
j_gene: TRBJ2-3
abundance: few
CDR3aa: CASSQTGTGFTDTQYF
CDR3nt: TGTGCCAGCAGCCAAACCGGGACAGGGTTCACAGATACGCAGTATTTT

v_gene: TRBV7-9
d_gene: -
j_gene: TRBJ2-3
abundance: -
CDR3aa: CASSWTVGTDTQYF
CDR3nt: TGTGCCAGCAGCTGGACAGTCGGCACAGATACGCAGTATTTT

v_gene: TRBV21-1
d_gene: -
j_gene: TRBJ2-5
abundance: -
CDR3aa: CASSQVQGDQTQYF
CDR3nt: TGTGCCAGCAGCCAGGTGCAGGGTGATCAGACCCAGTACTTC

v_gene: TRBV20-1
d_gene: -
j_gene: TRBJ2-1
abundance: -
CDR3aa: CSARVGGPYNEQFF
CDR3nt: TGCAGTGCTAGGGTCGGAGGGCCGTACAATGAGCAGTTCTTC

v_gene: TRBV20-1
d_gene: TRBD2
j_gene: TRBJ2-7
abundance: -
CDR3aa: CSATSGSYEQYF
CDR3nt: TGCAGTGCAACTAGCGGGTCCTACGAGCAGTACTTC

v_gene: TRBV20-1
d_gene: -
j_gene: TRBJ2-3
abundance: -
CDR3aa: CSARDRPGADTQYF
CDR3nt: TGCAGTGCTAGAGATCGCCCCGGCGCAGATACGCAGTATTTT

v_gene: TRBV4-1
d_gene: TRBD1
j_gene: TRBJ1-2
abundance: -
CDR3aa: CASSQPGQRGDGYTF
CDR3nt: TGCGCCAGCAGCCAGCCGGGACAGCGGGGGGATGGCTACACCTTC

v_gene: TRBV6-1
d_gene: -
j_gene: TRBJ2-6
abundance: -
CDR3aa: CASSERGYSGANVLTF
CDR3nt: TGTGCCAGCAGTGAAAGAGGGTACTCTGGGGCCAACGTCCTGACTTTC

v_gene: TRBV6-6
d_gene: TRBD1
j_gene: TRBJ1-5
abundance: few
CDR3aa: CASLGQRNQPQHF
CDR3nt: TGTGCCAGCCTGGGACAGCGCAATCAGCCCCAGCATTTT